Listed here are 26 T cell receptor beta chains from one sample, sequenced in a study of blood T cell repertoires in COVID-19. Sequencing used immunoSEQ multiplex PCR; TCRdb keeps in-frame clones, though not all of them. Found here are more than 100,000 clones, 70% to 85% of them singletons; the top ten hold over 15%. The sequenced sample was peripheral blood. The receptors were sampled from a woman between 45 and 60 years old with acute or convalescent COVID-19.

The rearrangement links TRBV3-1 (or the pseudogene TRBV3-2) to TRBJ2-7; 9 bases fit TRBD2. J was trimmed by 6 bases and V by 0 bases; bases with no gene match: 9. The germline gives CDR1 LGHDT, CDR2 YNNKEL (reference sequence). The CDR3 has 16 amino acids. CDR3 in amino acids: CASSQDSLAGWVEQYF. CDR3 bases: TGTGCCAGCAGCCAAGATAGTCTAGCGGGGTGGGTCGAGCAGTACTTC.

The chain combines TRBV20-1 with TRBJ2-6, with TRBD1 identical over 9 bases. Germline CDR1 reads DFQATT; CDR2 reads SNEGSKA (reference sequence). Trimming removed 3 bases from V and 2 bases from J; junction bases left unmatched: 5. The CDR3 covers 16 residues. The CDR3 region is CSASRDRVTGANVLTF. CDR3 nucleotide sequence: TGCAGTGCTAGTCGGGACAGGGTTACTGGGGCCAACGTCCTGACTTTC.

In this sample, this clone turned up many times. The chain recombines TRBV9 with TRBJ1-5; no clear D. Trimming took off 0 bases at V and 2 bases at J, with 12 bases between the two ends. CDR1 is SGDLS, CDR2 YYNGEE, per germline. CDR3 size: 16 residues. In nucleotides, the CDR3 is TGTGCCAGCAGCGTAGCTAGGTATTGGGGCAATCAGCCCCAGCATTTT. Protein product: CASSVARYWGNQPQHF.

This clone was seen just once. This chain connects TRBV7-9 to TRBJ2-1, with 11 bases lining up with TRBD2. The V gene's germline CDR1 is SEHNR and CDR2 FQNEAQ (reference sequence). The V and J ends lost 5 bases and 10 bases, in that order; junction bases with no gene match: 13. The CDR3 is 16 amino acids. CDR3 amino acids: CASSRPKGLAVDEQFF. CDR3 nucleotides: TGTGCCAGCAGCAGACCAAAGGGACTAGCGGTGGACGAGCAGTTCTTC. Full variable domain (outside the CDR3, taken from reference TRBV7-9 and TRBJ2-1): DTGVSQNPRHKITKRGQNVTFRCDPISEHNRLYWYRQTLGQGPEFLTYFQNEAQLEKSRLLSDRFSAERPKGSFSTLEIQRTEQGDSAMYLCASSRPKGLAVDEQFFGPGTRLTVL.

The rearrangement joins TRBV5-6 to TRBJ2-7; 7 bases agree with TRBD2. CDR1 and CDR2 from the germline V gene are SGHDT and YYEEEE. This CDR3 has 13 residues. Trimming at V came to 6 bases and at J to 1 base, leaving 4 bases not matched to a gene. The DNA for the CDR3 is TGTGCCAGCACGACTAGCCTGTCCTACGAGCAGTACTTC. Translated, it gives CASTTSLSYEQYF.

The chain combines TRBV19 with TRBJ2-7; the D gene is possibly TRBD1 (6 bases). Looked up from germline, CDR1 is LNHDA and CDR2 is SQIVND (reference sequence). The length of the CDR3 is 12 residues. V was clipped by 5 bases and J by 7 bases, with 12 bases between them. The DNA for the CDR3 is TGTGCCAGTAGTCAGTCCGGGACAGAGCAGTACTTC. Protein sequence: CASSQSGTEQYF.

This rearrangement joins TRBV2 to TRBJ1-2; 9 bases fit TRBD1. Germline assignment: CDR1 SNHLY and CDR2 FYNNEI. J gave up 5 bases and V 3 bases, and 1 base lay outside the gene matches. This CDR3 comprises 13 residues. The CDR3 region is CASSDGTGYGYTF. The CDR3 DNA is TGTGCCAGCAGTGATGGGACAGGGTATGGCTACACCTTC.

The gene calls are TRBV5-1 and TRBJ1-1; D gene unclear. The CDR3 totals 13 residues. Trimming took 0 bases from V and 1 from J, leaving 4 bases between them. CDR1 is SGHRS and CDR2 is YFSETQ in the germline V gene. CDR3 nucleotide sequence: TGCGCCAGCAGCTTGGTGGCGAACACTGAAGCTTTCTTT. Translating it yields CASSLVANTEAFF.

The chain is built from TRBV2 and TRBJ1-2; 10 bases align to TRBD1. Per germline, CDR1 SNHLY and CDR2 FYNNEI. J gave up 8 bases and V 6 bases, and 12 bases lay outside the gene matches. This CDR3 is built from 15 residues. CDR3 loop: CASSFTGTGVGGYTF. The CDR3 region has the DNA TGTGCCAGCAGCTTTACCGGGACAGGGGTCGGGGGCTACACCTTC. Variable domain in full (rest from reference TRBV2 and TRBJ1-2): EPEVTQTPSHQVTQMGQEVILRCVPISNHLYFYWYRQILGQKVEFLVSFYNNEISEKSEIFDDQFSVERPDGSNFTLKIRSTKLEDSAMYFCASSFTGTGVGGYTFGSGTRLTVV.

This chain links TRBV15 with TRBJ1-5, with 8 nucleotides matching TRBD1. Germline V gene sequence: CDR1 LNHNV, CDR2 YYDKDF (reference sequence). J gave up 1 base and V 7 bases, and 6 bases lay outside the gene matches. This CDR3 spans 15 amino acids. In DNA, the CDR3 is TGTGCCACCAACCCGGGACAGGTGAGCAATCAGCCCCAGCATTTT. It encodes CATNPGQVSNQPQHF.

The genes are TRBV19 and TRBJ1-5, with no clear D. From germline, CDR1 is LNHDA and CDR2 SQIVND (reference sequence). CDR3 length: 14 amino acids. V lost 5 bases to trimming and J lost 3 bases, with 11 bases between them. CDR3 in amino acids: CASSLPGYNQPQHF. The CDR3 nucleotides read TGTGCCAGTAGTCTCCCGGGTTACAATCAGCCCCAGCATTTT.

The chain recombines TRBV7-2 with TRBJ2-5; possible D gene TRBD1, 6 bases. This CDR3 is 13 amino acids long. Deletions cut 0 bases from V and 4 bases from J, with 6 bases between. CDR1 and CDR2 from the germline V gene are SGHTA and FQGNSA. CDR3 region: CASSLARGETQYF. In nucleotides, the CDR3 is TGTGCCAGCAGCTTAGCCAGGGGAGAGACCCAGTACTTC.

The V and J genes are TRBV19 and TRBJ1-4; 7 bases fit TRBD1. This CDR3 spans 15 amino acids. Germline V CDR1 and CDR2: LNHDA, SQIVND (reference sequence). V lost 5 bases, J lost 6 bases, and 9 bases stayed unmatched. This CDR3 is CASSFRQGVDEKLFF. In nucleotides, the CDR3 is TGTGCCAGTAGTTTCCGACAGGGCGTCGATGAAAAACTGTTTTTT.

The chain has TRBV5-6 and TRBJ1-1; a weak D match, TRBD1 (5 bases). The ends were cut back, 4 bases at V and 2 bases at J, with 18 bases in the middle. Germline V gene data show CDR1 as SGHDT and CDR2 as YYEEEE. The CDR3 has 16 residues. The CDR3 region is CASSLGHPGRNTEAFF. The DNA of the CDR3 is TGTGCCAGCAGCCTAGGACATCCAGGTCGTAACACTGAAGCTTTCTTT.

This chain links TRBV18 with TRBJ2-1, with 10 nucleotides matching TRBD2. V dropped 0 bases and J dropped 10; count of bases not matched to a gene: 6. Germline-derived CDR1 and CDR2 are KGHSH and LQKENI. The CDR3 is made up of 15 amino acids. The CDR3 protein is CASSPPSLAGAEQFF. CDR3 sequence (DNA): TGTGCCAGCTCACCACCGTCCCTAGCGGGGGCCGAGCAGTTCTTC.

V and J are TRBV30 and TRBJ2-1, with 10 bases lining up with TRBD2. Losses at the gene ends were 4 bases for V and 2 bases for J; bases not matched to a gene: 2. This CDR3 spans 14 amino acids. Per the germline V gene, CDR1 is GTSNPN and CDR2 is SVGIG (reference sequence). This CDR3 is CAWTLAGTYNEQFF. CDR3 DNA: TGTGCCTGGACACTAGCGGGGACCTACAATGAGCAGTTCTTC.

The chain recombines TRBV28 with TRBJ1-5, with D tentatively TRBD1 (6 bases). The V gene's germline CDR1 is MDHEN and CDR2 SYDVKM. The V end was cut by 4 bases, the J end by 4 bases, with 23 bases between. The CDR3 has 18 residues. The chain's CDR3 is CASSSPKRTGLRNQPQHF. CDR3 in DNA: TGTGCCAGCAGTTCCCCTAAGCGAACAGGGTTGCGGAATCAGCCCCAGCATTTT.

The chain is built from TRBV5-6 and TRBJ1-2; TRBD1 aligns across 9 bases. Unmatched junction bases numbered 5, after V lost 3 bases and J lost 2 bases. Germline V gene data show CDR1 as SGHDT and CDR2 as YYEEEE. This CDR3 is 15 amino acids long. The CDR3 nucleotides read TGTGCCAGCAGCTCGGGGGACAGGGTGAACTATGGCTACACCTTC. This gives the protein CASSSGDRVNYGYTF.

This clone was seen a few times. Other DNA sequences within the sample encode an identical CDR3. V and J are TRBV19 and TRBJ1-2; TRBD1 aligns across 7 bases. This CDR3 is built from 14 residues. CDR1 is LNHDA, CDR2 SQIVND, per germline (reference sequence). The J segment lost 2 bases and the V segment lost 3 bases, leaving 3 bases of the junction unmatched. CDR3 amino acids: CASSITTGNYGYTF. Here the CDR3 DNA reads TGTGCCAGTAGTATCACGACAGGGAACTATGGCTACACCTTC.

The CDR3 loop reads CASSALTAGYGYTF. As DNA, the CDR3 is TGTGCCAGCAGTGCTCTCACAGCGGGCTATGGCTACACCTTC. This rearrangement joins TRBV2 to TRBJ1-2; D not certain. This CDR3 region has 14 residues. Trimming took 4 bases from V and 4 from J, leaving 13 bases between them. Germline lookup yields CDR1 SNHLY and CDR2 FYNNEI. Drawing the rest from reference TRBV2 and TRBJ1-2, the complete variable domain is EPEVTQTPSHQVTQMGQEVILRCVPISNHLYFYWYRQILGQKVEFLVSFYNNEISEKSEIFDDQFSVERPDGSNFTLKIRSTKLEDSAMYFCASSALTAGYGYTFGSGTRLTVV.

The DNA of the CDR3 is TGTGCCAGCAGCTCCCCCGGGACAGGGGGCGGTCAGCCCCAGCATTTT. Protein: CASSSPGTGGGQPQHF. The chain links TRBV11-3 to TRBJ1-5, with 12 bases matching TRBD1. The CDR3 has 16 amino acids. Germline lookup yields CDR1 SGHNT and CDR2 YENEEA. The J segment lost 6 bases and the V segment lost 4 bases, leaving 7 bases of the junction unmatched.

V is TRBV7-9 and J is TRBJ1-5, with TRBD1 identical over 8 bases. The germline V gene has CDR1 SEHNR and CDR2 FQNEAQ (reference sequence). The CDR3 is 15 amino acids. J gave up 7 bases and V 5 bases, and 10 bases lay outside the gene matches. The CDR3 here is CASSATGGTGQPQHF. CDR3 sequence (DNA): TGTGCCAGCAGCGCCACAGGGGGAACAGGCCAGCCCCAGCATTTT.

The chain recombines TRBV11-2 with TRBJ1-1; 9 positions agree with TRBD1. V was clipped by 5 bases and J by 1 base; unmatched bases: 2. Germline CDR1 reads SGHAT; CDR2 reads FQNNGV. This CDR3 has 14 residues. CDR3 bases: TGTGCCAGCAGCCCGGACAGGGGGAACACTGAAGCTTTCTTT. Encoded protein: CASSPDRGNTEAFF.

The J gene is TRBJ1-3, the V gene TRBV29-1, with 10 bases matching TRBD1. From germline, CDR1 is SQVTM and CDR2 ANQGSEA. This CDR3 is built from 16 residues. V shed 6 bases and J 4 bases; nucleotides not matched to a gene: 12. As DNA, the CDR3 is TGCAGCGTAACTAAACCGGGACAGGGGAGAGGAAACACCATATATTTT. This gives the protein CSVTKPGQGRGNTIYF.

This chain links TRBV7-2 with TRBJ2-7; unclear D gene. V was clipped by 1 base and J by 0 bases, with 7 bases between them. The CDR3 loop spans 14 amino acids. From germline, CDR1 is SGHTA and CDR2 FQGNSA. The CDR3 DNA reads TGTGCCAGCAGCTTAGGTAGGAGCTCCTACGAGCAGTACTTC. Translation: CASSLGRSSYEQYF.

The CDR3 bases are TGTGCCAGCAGCTTGGGACTGGGCACAGATACGCAGTATTTT. It specifies CASSLGLGTDTQYF. The rearrangement uses TRBV5-6 and TRBJ2-3; D is undetermined. CDR1 is SGHDT and CDR2 is YYEEEE in the germline V gene. The CDR3 has 14 amino acids. Trimming took 0 bases from V and 1 from J, leaving 6 bases between them.